Listed below are T cell receptor beta chains from one sample, sequenced in a study of beta chain features in type 1 diabetes. Sequencing was performed with immunoSEQ multiplex PCR; in TCRdb, only in-frame clones are kept and a portion is missing. The table includes roughly 230,000 clones, about 9.3% detected once. Sequencing was done on a sample of naive CD4+ T cells from blood. The origin of the receptors is a young woman in good health. CDR3s include the opening cysteine and the closing phenylalanine or tryptophan. The D gene is left open where the match is weak. Where a row states a size, it is once, few, many or the class of an expanded clone; other rows omit it.

v_gene	j_gene	d_gene	abundance	CDR3aa	CDR3nt
TRBV19	TRBJ1-5	TRBD1	-	CASRLGQGIGNQPQHF	TGTGCCAGTAGACTGGGACAGGGGATAGGAAATCAGCCCCAGCATTTT
TRBV6-1	TRBJ1-2	TRBD1	-	CASQERGRVDYGYTF	TGTGCCAGCCAAGAGAGGGGGCGGGTTGACTATGGCTACACCTTC
TRBV2	TRBJ2-2	TRBD1	few	CASSGTGPGELFF	TGTGCCAGCAGCGGGACAGGGCCCGGGGAGCTGTTTTTT
TRBV23-1	TRBJ1-1	TRBD1	few	CASSLTGQGAMNTEAFF	TGCGCCAGCAGTTTAACGGGACAGGGGGCGATGAACACTGAAGCTTTCTTT
TRBV11-1	TRBJ2-1	-	-	CASSLAALYNEQFF	TGTGCCAGCAGCTTAGCAGCACTCTACAATGAGCAGTTCTTC
TRBV21-1	TRBJ1-2	-	-	CASRRVMGGYTF	TGTGCCAGCAGGAGGGTGATGGGGGGCTACACCTTC
TRBV5-6	TRBJ2-2	-	-	CASSWDITTGELFF	TGTGCCAGCAGCTGGGACATCACCACCGGGGAGCTGTTTTTT
TRBV6-6	TRBJ1-5	TRBD1	-	CASSYSDRVNQPQHF	TGTGCCAGCAGTTACTCTGACAGGGTCAATCAGCCCCAGCATTTT
TRBV2	TRBJ2-7	-	-	CASKTGVSSYEQYF	TGTGCCAGCAAAACGGGGGTAAGCTCCTACGAGCAGTACTTC
TRBV6-4	TRBJ1-2	TRBD1	few	CASSEFLDRVFGYTF	TGTGCCAGCAGTGAGTTTCTGGACAGGGTATTCGGCTACACCTTC
TRBV5-1	TRBJ1-4	-	-	CASGTGSDLGKLFF	TGCGCCAGCGGCACAGGGTCCGATTTGGGAAAACTGTTTTTT
TRBV30	TRBJ2-3	TRBD2	few	CAWSLGLAGAADTQYF	TGTGCCTGGAGCTTAGGACTAGCGGGAGCGGCAGATACGCAGTATTTT
TRBV28	TRBJ2-4	TRBD1	few	CATKNRGVVAKNIQYF	TGTGCCACCAAAAACAGGGGGGTCGTAGCCAAAAACATTCAGTACTTC
TRBV4-1	TRBJ2-2	-	few	CASSQRNSYTGELFF	TGCGCCAGCAGCCAAAGGAACAGCTACACCGGGGAGCTGTTTTTT
TRBV9	TRBJ1-2	-	many	CASNSNYGYTF	TGTGCCAGCAACTCTAACTATGGCTACACCTTC
TRBV6-6	TRBJ1-5	-	-	CASSAGEGPYQPQHF	TGTGCCAGCAGCGCCGGGGAGGGTCCATATCAGCCCCAGCATTTT